This T cell receptor (beta chain) was identified in a study of CD8 T cells in Susac syndrome. While CD8+ and CD4+ T cells were isolated negatively, TEMRA cells were enriched by FACS. RNA was extracted with the RNeasy kit, and a quantity of roughly 0.45 to 1 ug was reverse transcribed using random hexamers. An immunoSEQ multiplex PCR amplified TCR beta CDR3 over 54 Vbeta and 13 Jbeta. TCRdb reanalysed the immunoSEQ multiplex PCR reads using MiXCR and keeps one entry per CDR3 protein. The table lists around 270,000 distinct CDR3 sequences, roughly 90% of them singletons. This TCR was recovered from a human donor with multiple sclerosis. Sequencing was done on a sample of CD8+ T cells from PBMCs.

In DNA form, the CDR3 reads TGTGCCAGCAGTAGGGGGAAGGGCTACAATGAGCAGTTCTTC. Translating gives CASSRGKGYNEQFF. V is TRBV6-4 and J is TRBJ2-1; tentative D call: TRBD1 (6 bases). Germline V CDR1 and CDR2: MRHNA, SNTAGT. V lost 5 bases and J 3 bases, leaving 11 bases between the germline ends. This CDR3 is built from 14 residues.